This TCR beta chain is from a study of blood T cell repertoires in COVID-19. Study-level background: There were acute and convalescent COVID-19 samples, and they came from the United States, Italy and Spain.

V dropped 0 bases and J dropped 0 bases, with 11 bases sitting between them. This CDR3 is built from 16 residues. Germline CDR1 and CDR2: SGDLS and YYNGEE. Individuals aged roughly 18 to 95 years were recruited from about two dozen US areas. Assignment of participants to cohorts was predicated upon participant-reported clinical history. Measured with immunoSEQ multiplex PCR; TCRdb has only the in-frame clones, and not every one. This sample has about 200,000 clones, with more than 75% found just once. The sequence derives from a woman aged 45 to 65 with acute COVID-19. The V gene is TRBV9, the J gene TRBJ2-3; D possibly corresponds to TRBD1 (6 bases). Specimen: PBMCs or T cells enriched from blood (not recorded which). CDR3 bases: TGTGCCAGCAGCGTAGGTTGGACAGCTAGCACAGATACGCAGTATTTT. It specifies CASSVGWTASTDTQYF.